This entry describes one T cell receptor (beta chain). Its antigen is not known. V was pared by 4 bases and J by 5 bases, with 15 bases between. CDR3 size: 15 residues. From germline, CDR1 is SGDLS and CDR2 YYNGEE. The data derive from a study of cytomegalovirus exposure and HLA in healthy donors. Whole-study context: There were some 400 genotyped donors. Of these, about 80% fell in the genetic ancestry cluster associated with self-reported Caucasian donors. Study results and caveats: Reports described diagnosis of cytomegalovirus status by the classifier as highly specific and sensitive. Using a false discovery rate of 0.05, a later analysis showed that 16,951 TCR beta sequences were associated with HLA alleles. Most TCR sequences were rare, but some public TCRs occurred in many donors.

Primers: 60 Vbeta forward and 13 Jbeta reverse. The table came from immunoSEQ multiplex PCR; TCRdb's copy has only in-frame clones and leaves some out. Of over 100,000 clones in the sample, more than 75% were seen once. Source material: PBMCs. This receptor was identified in a male donor in good health and CMV-seronegative. The V call is TRBV9, the J call TRBJ1-4; maybe TRBD1 (5 bases). CDR3 amino acids: CASSIQGSLNEKLFF. In DNA form, the CDR3 reads TGTGCCAGCAGCATCCAGGGAAGCTTAAATGAAAAACTGTTTTTT.